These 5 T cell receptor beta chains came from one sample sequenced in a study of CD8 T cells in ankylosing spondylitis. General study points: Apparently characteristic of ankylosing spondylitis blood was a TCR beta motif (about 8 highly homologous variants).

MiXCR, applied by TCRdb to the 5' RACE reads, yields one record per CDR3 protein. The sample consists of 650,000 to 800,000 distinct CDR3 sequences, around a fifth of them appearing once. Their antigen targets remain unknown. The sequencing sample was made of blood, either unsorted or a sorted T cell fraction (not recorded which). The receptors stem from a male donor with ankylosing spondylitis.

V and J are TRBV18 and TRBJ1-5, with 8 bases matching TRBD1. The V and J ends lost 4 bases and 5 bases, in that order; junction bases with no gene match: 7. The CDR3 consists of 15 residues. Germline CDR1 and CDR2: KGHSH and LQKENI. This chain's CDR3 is CASSQQTGADQPQHF. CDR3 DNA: TGTGCCAGCTCACAACAGACAGGGGCCGATCAGCCCCAGCATTTT.

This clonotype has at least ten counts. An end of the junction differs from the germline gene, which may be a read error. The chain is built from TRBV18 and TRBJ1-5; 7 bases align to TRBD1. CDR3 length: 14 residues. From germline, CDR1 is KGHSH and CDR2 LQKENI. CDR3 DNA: TGCGCCAGCAGCCCTCAGGGGGGCAATCAGCCCCAGCATTTT. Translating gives CASSPQGGNQPQHF.

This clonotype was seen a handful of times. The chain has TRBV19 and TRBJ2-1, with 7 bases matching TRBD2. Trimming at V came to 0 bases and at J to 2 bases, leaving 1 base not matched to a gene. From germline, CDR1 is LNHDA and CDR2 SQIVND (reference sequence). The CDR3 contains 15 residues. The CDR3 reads CASSIDLAAYNEQFF. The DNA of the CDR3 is TGTGCCAGTAGTATAGATCTAGCGGCCTACAATGAGCAGTTCTTC.

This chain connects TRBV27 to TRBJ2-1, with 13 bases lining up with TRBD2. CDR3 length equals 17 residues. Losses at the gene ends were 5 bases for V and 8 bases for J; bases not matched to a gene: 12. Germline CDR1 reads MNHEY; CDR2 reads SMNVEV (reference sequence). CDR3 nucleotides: TGTGCCAGCAGTGTACTAGGGACTAGCGGGATTTGGGATGAGCAGTTCTTC. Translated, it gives CASSVLGTSGIWDEQFF.

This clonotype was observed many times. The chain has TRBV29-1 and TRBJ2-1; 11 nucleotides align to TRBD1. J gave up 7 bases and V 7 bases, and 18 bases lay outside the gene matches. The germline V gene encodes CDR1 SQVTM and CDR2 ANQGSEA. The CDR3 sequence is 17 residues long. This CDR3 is CSGQGQGVLTSGNEQFF. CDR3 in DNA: TGCAGCGGCCAGGGACAGGGGGTCTTAACTAGCGGGAATGAGCAGTTCTTC.